The present entry profiles one T cell receptor (beta chain) with its context. V was pared by 4 bases and J by 4 bases, with 6 bases of the junction left unmatched. Per the germline V gene, CDR1 is SGDLS and CDR2 is YYNGEE. The CDR3 contains 14 residues. TCRdb's copy holds only in-frame clones and misses some; the assay was immunoSEQ multiplex PCR. Among 150,000 or so clones, approximately 90% were seen once, and the ten largest hold 12%. Time point given: baseline pretreatment blood. Regarding treatment: 15 Gy SBRT to primary tumor, nephrectomy 4 weeks later. The patient's renal cell carcinoma had clear cell pathology. This specimen comes from a study of radiation and T cells in renal cell carcinoma.

This clonotype was sampled from a woman between 50 and 59 years old with renal cell carcinoma. Material: blood, obtained from a patient whose treatment included radiotherapy and nephrectomy. V is TRBV9 and J is TRBJ2-3, with 7 bases matching TRBD1. CDR3 region: CASSPRDSPDTQYF. Written as DNA, the CDR3 is TGTGCCAGCAGCCCAAGGGACAGCCCAGATACGCAGTATTTT.